In this sample, the clone carrying this TCR beta chain turned up once. Its antigen is undetermined. A read error may produce the germline difference seen at one junction end. The template for TCR beta VDJ and CDR3 sequence profiling was genomic DNA. TCRdb analysed the reads with MiXCR anew, one entry per CDR3 protein. The data show 270,000 or so distinct CDR3 sequences, with roughly 82% seen just once and 40% to 55% held by the top ten. This record belongs to a study of CD8+CD57+ T cells in acquired aplastic anemia. Study summary: On average, sorted CD4+ and CD8+ cells gave approximately 3 ug of DNA.

Patients who underwent sequencing had shown CD8+CD57+ cell expansion by flow cytometry. The patients, all of them, had severe acquired aplastic anemia. None of the patients had been given any therapy when their blood was sampled. Study-level findings and limits: Patients shared approximately 30 CD8+ CDR3 sequences with controls.

The receptor was isolated from a human donor with aplastic anemia. The source material was sorted CD4+, CD8+, or CD8+CD57+ T cells (not recorded which) from PBMCs.

CDR3 loop: CATSLGGEEELLF. The CDR3 DNA reads TGTGCCACCAGCTTAGGGGGGGAGGAGGAGCTGCTTTTT. This chain joins TRBV15 and TRBJ2-2; D perhaps matches TRBD2 (7 bases). This CDR3 region has 13 residues. Germline V lookup: CDR1 LNHNV, CDR2 YYDKDF (reference sequence).